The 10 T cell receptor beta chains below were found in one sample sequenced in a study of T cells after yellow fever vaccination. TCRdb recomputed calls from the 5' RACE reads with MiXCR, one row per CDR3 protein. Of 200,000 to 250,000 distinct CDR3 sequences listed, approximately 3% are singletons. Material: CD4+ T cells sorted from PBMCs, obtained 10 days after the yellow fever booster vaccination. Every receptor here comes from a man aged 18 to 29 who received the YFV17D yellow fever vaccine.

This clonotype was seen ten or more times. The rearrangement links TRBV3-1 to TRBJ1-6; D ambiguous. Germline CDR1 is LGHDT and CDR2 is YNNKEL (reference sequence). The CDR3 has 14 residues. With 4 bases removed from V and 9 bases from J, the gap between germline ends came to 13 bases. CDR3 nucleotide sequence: TGTGCCAGCAGCCCCCGGTCCGGCGGTTCACCCCTCCACTTT. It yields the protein CASSPRSGGSPLHF.

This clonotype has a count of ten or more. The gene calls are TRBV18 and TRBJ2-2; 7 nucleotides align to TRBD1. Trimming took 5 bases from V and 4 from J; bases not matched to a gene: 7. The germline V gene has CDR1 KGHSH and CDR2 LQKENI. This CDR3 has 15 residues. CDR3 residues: CASSARTGLTGELFF. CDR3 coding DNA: TGTGCCAGCTCAGCCAGGACAGGACTCACCGGGGAGCTGTTTTTT.

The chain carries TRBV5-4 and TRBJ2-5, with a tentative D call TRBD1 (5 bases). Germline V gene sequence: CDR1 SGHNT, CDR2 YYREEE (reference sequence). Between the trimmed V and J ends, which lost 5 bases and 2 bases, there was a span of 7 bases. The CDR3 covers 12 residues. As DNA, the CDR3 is TGTGCCAGCAGGGCAGGGCAAGAGACCCAGTACTTC. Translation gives CASRAGQETQYF.

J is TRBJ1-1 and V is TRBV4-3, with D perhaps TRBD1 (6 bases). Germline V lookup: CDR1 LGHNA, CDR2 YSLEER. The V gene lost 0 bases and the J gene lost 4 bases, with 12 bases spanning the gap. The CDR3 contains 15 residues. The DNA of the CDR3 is TGCGCCAGCAGCCAAGACGGGGGGCGGGGCACTGAAGCTTTCTTT. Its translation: CASSQDGGRGTEAFF.

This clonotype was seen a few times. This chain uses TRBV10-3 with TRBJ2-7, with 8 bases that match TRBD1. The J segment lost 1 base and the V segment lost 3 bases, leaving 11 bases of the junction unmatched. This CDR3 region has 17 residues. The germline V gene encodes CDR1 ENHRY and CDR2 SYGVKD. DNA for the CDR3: TGTGCCATCAGTGAATCGTCCCGGACAGGGCGATCCTACGAGCAGTACTTC. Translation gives CAISESSRTGRSYEQYF.

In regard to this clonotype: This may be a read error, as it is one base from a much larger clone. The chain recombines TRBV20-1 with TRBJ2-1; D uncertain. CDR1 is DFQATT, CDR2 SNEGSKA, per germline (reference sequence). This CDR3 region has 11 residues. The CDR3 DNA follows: TGCAGTGCTCGTTCCTACAAGGAGCAGTTCTTC. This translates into CSARSYKEQFF.

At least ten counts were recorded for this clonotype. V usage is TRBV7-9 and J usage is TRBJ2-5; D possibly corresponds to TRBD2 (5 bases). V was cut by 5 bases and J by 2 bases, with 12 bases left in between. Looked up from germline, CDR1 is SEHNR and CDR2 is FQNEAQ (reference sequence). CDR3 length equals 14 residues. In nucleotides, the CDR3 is TGTGCCAGCAGCCCACAAGCGGCACAAGAGACCCAGTACTTC. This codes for CASSPQAAQETQYF. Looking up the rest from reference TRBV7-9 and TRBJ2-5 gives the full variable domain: DTGVSQNPRHKITKRGQNVTFRCDPISEHNRLYWYRQTLGQGPEFLTYFQNEAQLEKSRLLSDRFSAERPKGSFSTLEIQRTEQGDSAMYLCASSPQAAQETQYFGPGTRLLVL.

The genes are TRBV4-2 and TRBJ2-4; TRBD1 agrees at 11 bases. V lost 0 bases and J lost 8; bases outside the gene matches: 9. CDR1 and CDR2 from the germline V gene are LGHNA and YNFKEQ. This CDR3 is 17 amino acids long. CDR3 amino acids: CASSQDWAGTGGYIQYF. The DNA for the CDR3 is TGTGCCAGCAGCCAAGATTGGGCGGGGACAGGGGGATACATTCAGTACTTC.

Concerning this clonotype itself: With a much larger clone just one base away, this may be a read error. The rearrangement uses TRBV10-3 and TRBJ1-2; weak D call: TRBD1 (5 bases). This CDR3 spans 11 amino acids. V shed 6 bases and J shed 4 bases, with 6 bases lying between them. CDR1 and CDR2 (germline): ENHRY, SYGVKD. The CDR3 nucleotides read TGTGCCATCAGCGACAGCTATGGCTACACCTTC. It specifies CAISDSYGYTF.

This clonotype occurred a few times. CDR3 in DNA: TGTGCCATCAGGACAGAGCCCCGAGAGACCCAGTACTTC. Protein sequence: CAIRTEPRETQYF. The chain carries TRBV10-3 and TRBJ2-5; D might be TRBD1 (5 bases). Germline CDR1 is ENHRY and CDR2 is SYGVKD. V shed 6 bases and J shed 4 bases, with 12 bases lying between them. CDR3 length equals 13 residues.